The source of this T cell receptor (beta chain) is a study of T cells after posttransplantation cyclophosphamide. Study-wide points: Recipient CMV seropositivity and CMV reactivation strongly tracked TRB clonality. Blood and skin or GI T cell repertoires showed limited TRB overlap. Donor CD8+ memory clones often dominated recipient blood repertoires at later times.

The CDR3 runs 14 residues. Germline-derived CDR1 and CDR2 are MNHNS and SASEGT. V was shortened by 3 bases and J by 4 bases, with 13 bases between the two germline ends. This clone was detected ten times or more. What it binds is not known. The method was immunoSEQ multiplex PCR; TCRdb's version includes in-frame clones alone and lacks a portion of them. This sample comprises some 7,100 clones, none seen once only. Treatment was busulfan-fludarabine conditioning, a marrow graft, and cyclophosphamide on days +3 and +4. The sequence was obtained from a male patient aged 25 to 39 who received an allogeneic stem cell transplant from an unrelated donor, was CMV-positive, and had acute and chronic GVHD. Some of the T cells may derive from the graft donor. The sample here was PBMCs, taken after an allogeneic stem cell transplant with post-transplant cyclophosphamide. The chain couples TRBV6-1 to TRBJ2-7; D uncertain. CDR3 region: CASSEKWADYEQYF. The CDR3 DNA is TGTGCCAGCAGTGAGAAGTGGGCAGATTACGAGCAGTACTTC.